This is a list of T cell receptor beta chains from one sample in a study of blood T cell repertoires in COVID-19. TCRdb's copy holds only in-frame clones and misses some; the assay was immunoSEQ multiplex PCR. The table lists more than 200,000 clones, approximately 86% of them singletons. The sample was peripheral blood. The receptors come from a man aged 30 to 45 with active or convalescent COVID-19. Both conserved end residues are part of each CDR3. D genes are given only for firm matches. Not every row has a clone size; where given, it reads once, few, many or a size class.

>TRBV18|TRBD2|-|TRBJ2-1
TGTGCCAGCTCACCTCCCAAGCGGGGGCCGCTTCAAAACTACAATGAGCAGTTCTTC
CASSPPKRGPLQNYNEQFF
>TRBV2|TRBD1|-|TRBJ2-1
TGTGCCAGCAGCAGAAACAGGGGCTCCTACAATGAGCAGTTCTTC
CASSRNRGSYNEQFF
>TRBV18|-|-|TRBJ1-2
TGTGCCAGCTCACCACGAGACAGTGATGGCTACACCTTC
CASSPRDSDGYTF
>TRBV30|-|once|TRBJ1-6
TGTGCCTGGGATCCCGGTCGTAATTCACCCCTCCACTTT
CAWDPGRNSPLHF
>TRBV5-4|-|-|TRBJ1-6
TGTGCCAGCAGCCGGGGAGGGGTAACCTATAATTCACCCCTCCACTTT
CASSRGGVTYNSPLHF
>TRBV29-1|-|-|TRBJ2-7
TGCAGCGTTGTACTCCCAGCGCGAGAGCAGTACTTC
CSVVLPAREQYF
>TRBV29-1|-|-|TRBJ1-2
TGCAGCGTTGAAGATCTTACGCTCGGTCTCACGGGCTATGGCTACACCTTC
CSVEDLTLGLTGYGYTF
>TRBV24-1|TRBD1|-|TRBJ2-2
TGTGCCACCAGTGATCACCGGACAGGGGTAACCGGGGAGCTGTTTTTT
CATSDHRTGVTGELFF
>TRBV10-1|-|few|TRBJ2-2
TGCGCCAGCAGGTCGGGGTCGAACACCGGGGAGCTGTTTTTT
CASRSGSNTGELFF
>TRBV7-2|-|few|TRBJ1-3
TGTGCCAGCAGCTTAGCCAGGGGTTCTGGAAACACCATATATTTT
CASSLARGSGNTIYF
>TRBV3-1/TRBV3-2|TRBD1|few|TRBJ1-1
TGTGCCAGCAGCGCCCGGGACAGGGGGCGGCGCACTGAAGCTTTCTTT
CASSARDRGRRTEAFF
>TRBV30|-|-|TRBJ2-5
TGTGCCTGGATGCCTCGGGGACACGAAGAGACCCAGTACTTC
CAWMPRGHEETQYF
>TRBV20-1|-|few|TRBJ1-4
TGCAGTGCTAGAGCTTATGAAAAACTGTTTTTT
CSARAYEKLFF
>TRBV7-2|-|few|TRBJ1-1
TGTGCCAGCAGCTTAGCGGCGGGTACGACTGAAGCTTTCTTT
CASSLAAGTTEAFF
>TRBV19|TRBD1|-|TRBJ1-1
TGTGCCAGTTCCCTGCGGACAGGTGTTATTTCCCGAAACACTGAAGCTTTCTTT
CASSLRTGVISRNTEAFF
>TRBV12-3/TRBV12-4|-|-|TRBJ1-1
TGTGCCAGCAGTTTCCGACTCGGGGCTTTCTTT
CASSFRLGAFF
>TRBV27|-|-|TRBJ2-3
TGTGCCAGCCACAGAGCTCGGGGAGATACGCAGTATTTT
CASHRARGDTQYF
>TRBV7-8|-|once|TRBJ1-1
TGTGCCAGCAGCCCGACTTGGATGAACACTGAAGCTTTCTTT
CASSPTWMNTEAFF